This T cell receptor (beta chain) stems from a study of shared clonotypes between healthy human individuals. Study conclusions and caveats: Rarefaction exposed incomplete sorted-subset sequencing despite large depth. Only blood was sampled, and tissue TCR repertoires likely differ from blood ones.

CD4+ cells were split into CD45RA+ naive and CD45RA-negative memory subsets. Using around 200 ng DNA, 30,000 or so T cell genomes, the sorted-subset replicate PCRs were run. Assay: immunoSEQ multiplex PCR; the TCRdb copy retains only in-frame clones and omits some. The table has hundreds of thousands of clones, around three quarters seen once; the top ten hold 1.5% to 2%. Concerning this clone: Its antigen remains unidentified.

CDR1 and CDR2 (germline): SNHLY, FYNNEI. The CDR3 spans 13 residues. V lost 7 bases and J lost 1, with 10 bases in between. The TCR originated in a young woman in good health. Specimen: memory CD4+ T cells sorted from blood. Sample subset: CD45RA-negative fraction. The chain joins TRBV2 to TRBJ1-1, with D tentatively TRBD1 (5 bases). CDR3 loop: CASKWGENTEAFF. The CDR3 DNA reads as TGTGCCAGCAAATGGGGCGAGAACACTGAAGCTTTCTTT.